This T cell receptor beta chain was observed in a study of cytomegalovirus exposure and HLA in healthy donors. Whole-study context: There were just under 400 genotyped donors. Of these, roughly 84% fell in the genetic ancestry cluster associated with self-reported Caucasian donors.

Trimming pared 5 bases from V and 7 bases from J, leaving 11 bases between. The CDR3 totals 12 residues. Germline values: CDR1 GTSNPN, CDR2 SVGIG (reference sequence). PCR was performed using 60 Vbeta and 13 Jbeta primers. Clones were read by immunoSEQ multiplex PCR, and TCRdb kept only the in-frame ones, dropping some. Of around 300,000 clones in the sample, around nine tenths were seen once. Study-level points and caveats: Only CMV serostatus was available as immune exposure information. The HLA-A and HLA-B alleles of most subjects were reportedly predicted accurately from TCR beta sequences. Presence/absence analysis assumed near-uniform sequencing depth across donors.

Details on this clone: What it binds is unknown.

The source is a young woman in good health and CMV-seronegative. The sequencing input was PBMCs. The V and J genes are TRBV30 and TRBJ2-2, with D hard to call. The CDR3 sequence: CAWVPLSGELFF. In DNA form, the CDR3 reads TGTGCCTGGGTCCCCCTAAGCGGGGAGCTGTTTTTT.